Each of the 10 T cell receptor beta chains below was sequenced from the same sample in a study of vaccination and CD4 T cells after COVID-19. What these receptors recognize is not known. Cultured CD4+ T-cell DNA underwent Oncomine TCR Beta short-read sequencing. MiXCR, applied by TCRdb to the PCR reads, yields one record per CDR3 protein. The sample has 20,000 or so distinct CDR3 sequences, 40% seen once; the top ten hold roughly 8.1%. Treatment specified: roughly 11-day PBMC culture with coronavirus spike peptide pools or control peptides (ViraFEST assay). The sample consisted of CD4+ T cells from blood, cultured in vitro, taken after SARS-CoV-2 vaccination. Receptors were obtained from a human donor who had recovered from COVID-19.

This clonotype was observed a handful of times. The rearrangement joins TRBV20-1 to TRBJ1-5, with D perhaps TRBD1 (6 bases). The germline V gene encodes CDR1 DFQATT and CDR2 SNEGSKA (reference sequence). V dropped 1 base and J dropped 0 bases, with 13 bases sitting between them. The CDR3 has 16 residues. The CDR3 region has the DNA TGCAGTGCTAGAGTACAGGGCCAGTATAGCAATCAGCCCCAGCATTTT. This gives the protein CSARVQGQYSNQPQHF.

The rearrangement uses TRBV6-5 and TRBJ1-2; D possibly corresponds to TRBD1 (5 bases). Germline V gene sequence: CDR1 MNHEY, CDR2 SVGAGI. Trimming took off 0 bases at V and 2 bases at J, with 10 bases between the two ends. The CDR3 totals 15 residues. The CDR3 here is CASSYSRGKNYGYTF. The CDR3 DNA is TGTGCCAGCAGTTACTCGAGGGGAAAGAACTATGGCTACACCTTC.

The V and J genes are TRBV19 and TRBJ1-2; tentative D call: TRBD1 (5 bases). The ends were cut back, 2 bases at V and 4 bases at J, with 14 bases in the middle. This CDR3 comprises 15 residues. From germline, CDR1 is LNHDA and CDR2 SQIVND (reference sequence). CDR3 nucleotides: TGTGCCAGTAGTATACCACCGGGGGGAGTCTATGGCTACACCTTC. It codes for CASSIPPGGVYGYTF.

This clonotype has more than one count but fewer than ten. The chain carries TRBV30 and TRBJ1-2; TRBD1 is a possible D gene (6 bases). V shed 2 bases and J shed 6 bases, with 19 bases lying between them. The CDR3 covers 15 residues. Germline V gene data show CDR1 as GTSNPN and CDR2 as SVGIG (reference sequence). In DNA, the CDR3 is TGTGCCTGGAGTCCCTCGCCAGGGGTGGGTGATGGCTACACCTTC. Encoded protein: CAWSPSPGVGDGYTF.

This clonotype was picked up a small number of times. This chain connects TRBV7-8 to TRBJ1-6, with TRBD1 as a possible D gene (5 bases). Germline loops: CDR1 SGHVS, CDR2 FQNEAQ. This CDR3 has 16 amino acids. V was clipped by 6 bases and J by 8 bases, with 20 bases between them. CDR3 region: CASRTFSGNQDSPLHF. CDR3 coding DNA: TGTGCCAGCAGGACCTTTTCAGGGAATCAAGATTCACCCCTCCACTTT.

This clonotype was counted only a few times. This chain uses TRBV24-1 with TRBJ2-3; TRBD1 is a possible D gene (6 bases). The germline gives CDR1 KGHDR, CDR2 SFDVKD. Trimming shortened V by 4 bases and J by 4 bases, and 17 bases separated the two germline ends. The CDR3 is 16 residues long. The CDR3 here is CATSDPRPGAADTQYF. As DNA, the CDR3 is TGTGCCACCAGTGACCCAAGACCAGGGGCCGCAGATACGCAGTATTTT.

This clonotype was seen more than once but under ten times. This rearrangement joins TRBV20-1 to TRBJ1-1; TRBD1 is a possible D gene (6 bases). Germline CDR1 DFQATT, CDR2 SNEGSKA (reference sequence). Trimming took off 2 bases at V and 5 bases at J, with 18 bases between the two ends. The CDR3 consists of 15 residues. The CDR3 DNA sequence: TGCAGTGCTAGACCGGTGACAGGAGGGCGGACTGAAGCTTTCTTT. It translates to CSARPVTGGRTEAFF.

This clonotype has just a few counts. The chain joins TRBV19 to TRBJ2-7; 10 nucleotides agree with TRBD1. After removal of 6 bases from V and 4 bases from J, the junction contained 6 bases not matched to a gene. CDR3 length: 14 residues. CDR1 LNHDA and CDR2 SQIVND come from the germline V gene (reference sequence). The CDR3 bases are TGTGCCAGTAGCCAAGCGGACAGGGGGTACGAGCAGTACTTC. Protein: CASSQADRGYEQYF.

This clonotype was observed a few times. The rearrangement uses TRBV27 and TRBJ1-1, with a weak D call TRBD1 (6 bases). The germline V gene has CDR1 MNHEY and CDR2 SMNVEV (reference sequence). The CDR3 length is 13 residues. V was cut by 3 bases and J by 6 bases, with 11 bases left in between. The CDR3 is CASSFPGAAEAFF. CDR3 bases: TGTGCCAGCAGTTTCCCAGGGGCCGCTGAAGCTTTCTTT.

This chain connects TRBV20-1 to TRBJ2-6, with TRBD2 identical over 15 bases. V dropped 2 bases and J dropped 2; count of bases not matched to a gene: 4. CDR1 is DFQATT, CDR2 SNEGSKA, per germline (reference sequence). The CDR3 totals 18 residues. CDR3 amino acids: CSARRTSGGATGANVLTF. The CDR3, as DNA: TGCAGTGCTAGACGGACTAGCGGGGGGGCTACTGGGGCCAACGTCCTGACTTTC.